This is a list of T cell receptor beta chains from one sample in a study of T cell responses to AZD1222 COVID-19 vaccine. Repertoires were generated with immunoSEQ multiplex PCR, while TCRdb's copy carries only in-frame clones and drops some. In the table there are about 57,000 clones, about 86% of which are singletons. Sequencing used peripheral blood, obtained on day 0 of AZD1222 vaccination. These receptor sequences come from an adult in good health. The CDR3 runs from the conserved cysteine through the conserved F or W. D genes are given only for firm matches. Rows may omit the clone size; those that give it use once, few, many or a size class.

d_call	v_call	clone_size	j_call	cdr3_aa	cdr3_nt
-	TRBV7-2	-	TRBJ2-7	CASSFEGSGYYEQYF	TGTGCCAGCAGCTTTGAGGGTAGCGGCTACTACGAGCAGTACTTC
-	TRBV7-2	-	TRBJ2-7	CASSLGGAHYEQYF	TGTGCCAGCAGCTTAGGTGGAGCACACTACGAGCAGTACTTC
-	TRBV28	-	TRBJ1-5	CASSSGGVGQPQHF	TGTGCCAGCAGCTCAGGAGGGGTCGGTCAGCCCCAGCATTTT
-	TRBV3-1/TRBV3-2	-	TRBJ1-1	CASSQHPGNLGFTEAFF	TGTGCCAGCAGCCAACACCCGGGGAATCTCGGTTTCACTGAAGCTTTCTTT
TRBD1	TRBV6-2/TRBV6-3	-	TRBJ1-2	CASSTGTGRVGYTF	TGTGCCAGCAGCACCGGGACAGGCCGCGTGGGCTACACCTTC
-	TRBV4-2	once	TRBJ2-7	CASSQDPASGSSYEQYF	TGTGCCAGCAGCCAAGATCCGGCGAGCGGAAGCTCCTACGAGCAGTACTTC
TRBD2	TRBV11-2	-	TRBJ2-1	CASSGASGSWDEQFF	TGTGCCAGCAGTGGGGCTAGCGGGAGTTGGGATGAGCAGTTCTTC
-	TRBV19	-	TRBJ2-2	CASSSSDLNTGELFF	TGTGCCAGTAGTAGTTCAGACTTGAACACCGGGGAGCTGTTTTTT
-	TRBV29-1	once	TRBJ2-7	CSVEYRGYEQYF	TGCAGCGTTGAGTATCGGGGGTACGAGCAGTACTTC
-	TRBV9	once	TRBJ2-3	CASSVAPSGSTDTQYF	TGTGCCAGCAGCGTAGCGCCCAGCGGGAGCACAGATACGCAGTATTTT
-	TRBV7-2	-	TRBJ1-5	CASSSWGAGNQPQHF	TGTGCCAGCAGCTCCTGGGGGGCAGGCAATCAGCCCCAGCATTTT
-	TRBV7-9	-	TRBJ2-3	CASSLRQASTDTQYF	TGTGCCAGCAGCTTACGACAGGCCTCCACAGATACGCAGTATTTT
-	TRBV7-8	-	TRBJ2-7	CASSLAGPYEQYF	TGTGCCAGCAGCTTGGCGGGTCCCTACGAGCAGTACTTC
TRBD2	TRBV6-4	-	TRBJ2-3	CASSVLAGSTDTQYF	TGTGCCAGCAGTGTTTTAGCGGGGAGCACAGATACGCAGTATTTT
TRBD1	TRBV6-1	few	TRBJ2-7	CASSAYLSGTGAYEQYF	TGTGCCAGCAGTGCATACCTTTCCGGGACAGGGGCCTACGAGCAGTACTTC
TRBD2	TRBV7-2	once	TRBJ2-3	CASSLAAGAPTDTQYF	TGTGCCAGCAGCTTAGCAGCGGGAGCTCCCACAGATACGCAGTATTTT
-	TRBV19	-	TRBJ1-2	CASTDRSGSNYGYTF	TGTGCCAGTACCGACCGGTCAGGGAGTAACTATGGCTACACCTTC
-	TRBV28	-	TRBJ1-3	CASSRSLSGNTIYF	TGTGCCAGCAGTCGCAGCCTCTCTGGAAACACCATATATTTT
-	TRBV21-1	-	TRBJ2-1	CASSKARTSGYNEQFF	TGTGCCAGCAGCAAAGCCAGGACTAGCGGATACAATGAGCAGTTCTTC
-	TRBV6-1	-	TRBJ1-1	CASSELNRDHTAFF	TGTGCCAGCAGTGAATTAAACCGGGATCACACGGCTTTCTTT
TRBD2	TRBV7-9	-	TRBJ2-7	CASSFLSGRGSSYEQYF	TGTGCCAGCAGCTTTCTTAGCGGGAGGGGAAGCTCCTACGAGCAGTACTTC
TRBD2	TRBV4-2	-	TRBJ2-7	CASSQEASGNSYEQYF	TGTGCCAGCAGCCAAGAGGCTAGCGGGAACTCCTACGAGCAGTACTTC
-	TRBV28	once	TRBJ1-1	CASSGPYGAIEAFF	TGTGCCAGCAGTGGACCGTACGGGGCAATTGAAGCTTTCTTT
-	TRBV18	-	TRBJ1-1	CASSPLTGYTEAFF	TGTGCCAGCTCACCCCTGACGGGTTACACTGAAGCTTTCTTT
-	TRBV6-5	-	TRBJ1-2	CASRERLSDGYTF	TGTGCCAGCAGAGAGCGGCTGTCCGATGGCTACACCTTC
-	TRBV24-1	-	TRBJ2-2	CATSDPGYTGELFF	TGTGCCACCAGTGACCCGGGGTACACCGGGGAGCTGTTTTTT
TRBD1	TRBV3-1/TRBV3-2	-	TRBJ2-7	CASSHTGVEQYF	TGTGCCAGCAGCCATACAGGGGTCGAGCAGTACTTC
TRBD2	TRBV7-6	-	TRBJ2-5	CASTPGGGGQETQYF	TGTGCCAGCACCCCTGGGGGGGGAGGGCAAGAGACCCAGTACTTC
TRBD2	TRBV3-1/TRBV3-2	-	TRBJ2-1	CASSFGTSSGNEQFF	TGTGCCAGCAGTTTCGGGACTAGCAGCGGCAATGAGCAGTTCTTC
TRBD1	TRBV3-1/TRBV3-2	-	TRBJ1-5	CASSQEGDRVQPQHF	TGTGCCAGCAGCCAAGAAGGGGACAGGGTTCAGCCCCAGCATTTT
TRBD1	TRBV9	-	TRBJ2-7	CASSVDGGQGSYEQYF	TGTGCCAGCAGCGTAGACGGGGGACAGGGATCCTACGAGCAGTACTTC
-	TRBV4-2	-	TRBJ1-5	CASSQREGNQPQHF	TGTGCCAGCAGCCAACGAGAGGGGAATCAGCCCCAGCATTTT
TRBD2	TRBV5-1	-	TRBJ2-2	CASSSGLASVSSGELFF	TGCGCCAGCAGCTCGGGACTAGCCTCGGTGTCGTCGGGGGAGCTGTTTTTT
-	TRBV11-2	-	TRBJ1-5	CASSLDNGNQPQHF	TGTGCCAGCAGCTTGGACAACGGCAATCAGCCCCAGCATTTT